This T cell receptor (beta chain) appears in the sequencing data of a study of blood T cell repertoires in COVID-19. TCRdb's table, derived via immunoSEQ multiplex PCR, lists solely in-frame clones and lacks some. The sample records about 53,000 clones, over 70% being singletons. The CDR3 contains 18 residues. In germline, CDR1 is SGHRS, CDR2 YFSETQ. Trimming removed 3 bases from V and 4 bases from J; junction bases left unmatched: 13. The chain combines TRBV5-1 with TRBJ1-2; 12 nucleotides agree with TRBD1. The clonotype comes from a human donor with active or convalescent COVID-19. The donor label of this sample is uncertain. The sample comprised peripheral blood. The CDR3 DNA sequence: TGCGCCAGCAGCTCTTCGAACACCGGGACAGGGGGCCCCTATGGCTACACCTTC. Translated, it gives CASSSSNTGTGGPYGYTF.